This TCR beta chain was obtained from a study of T cell responses to AZD1222 COVID-19 vaccine (dated by TCRdb to about 2021). Describing the broader study: AZD1222 recipients given second doses at about 4 weeks or at about 12 weeks were pooled, since spike-specific TCR depth and breadth were not found to differ between the two schedules. A total of 233 trial participants underwent TCR sequencing, of whom around 200 received two doses of AZD1222 and roughly 25 received two doses of the MenACWY control vaccine. Trial participants were enrolled by age into subgroups of 18-55, 56-69 and 70-plus years, and around 150, 28 and 57 TCR-sequenced participants, respectively, were included in these subgroups. The paper's findings and limits, for the study overall: Spike-specific TCR breadth and depth rose significantly after two AZD1222 doses compared with day 0 and with MenACWY recipients. Conclusions about previously exposed vaccinees are limited because only a handful of AZD1222 recipients were SARS-CoV-2 seropositive at baseline. The 56-69-year group was small, and its depth increase did not reach significance, likely because of low power. Because no day 14 peak-response samples were available, the repertoires could be characterized only after the peak T cell response. Vaccine-associated CD4 TCRs spanned the whole spike protein, with dominant responses in regions 160-218 and 743-854. Participants were mostly white British and included more females than males, and it was suggested by the authors that clonal diversity may have been underestimated. Reportedly, close to half of the unique spike-specific TCRs recognized epitopes lying outside the regions that are mutated in the B.1.351 and B.1.1.7 variants.

The CDR3 regions of human TCRbeta chains were analyzed by immunosequencing. Per the authors' processing: Repertoire TCRs were matched against a reference library of SARS-CoV-2-specific TCRs generated with the MIRA antigen-specificity platform. Breadth was defined as the fraction of unique TCRs that were SARS-CoV-2-associated, and depth was defined as the fraction of total T cells that were SARS-CoV-2-associated. Using the MIRA data, each spike-specific TCR was mapped to the spike region that the TCR reacts to and placed in a CD4 or CD8 class. Log10-transformed breadth and depth values were compared by one-way ANOVA with Sidak's multiple comparisons tests. TCRdb stores this immuneACCESS table with in-frame sequences only. Part of the clones is absent; in the studies checked, under half of the shortfall reflects unresolved V genes, and no reason is known for the rest. The V and J calls and clone size come from that table; D and trimming were worked out from the DNA. Within this sample are roughly 140,000 clones, with 90% to 95% of them counted one time only. The ten largest clonotypes hold over 1% of the sample.

What this sample's time point label stands for: baseline before first vaccination. The vaccinee samples were drawn from two UK trials, COV001 and COV002, one of which was a single-blind randomized controlled phase 2/3 trial testing AZD1222 (ChAdOx1 nCoV-19) in healthy adults. For TCRbeta chain sequencing, PBMC samples were collected from trial participants at day 0 and at day 28 after the second dose. Sequences SGHNT (CDR1) and YYREEE (CDR2) are obtained from the germline V gene (reference sequence). From its cysteine to its phenylalanine, the CDR3 spans 14 amino acids. The only DNA kept is the CDR3, 42 bases in frame from the first base. At the junction V is shortened by 2 bases and J by 7 bases; bases outside the gene matches: 6. In its sample, this clone was seen a few times. Its antigen target is currently unknown. No quality values exist for individual bases; no much larger clone is one base distant.

This receptor chain uses TRBV5-4 and TRBJ2-1, and TRBD2 aligns with 7 junction nucleotides. The material was peripheral blood, obtained on day 0 of AZD1222 vaccination. The receptor comes from an adult in good health. The CDR3 in this case is CASSFGGVPNEQFF. The DNA sequence reads TGTGCCAGCAGCTTTGGGGGGGTCCCAAATGAGCAGTTCTTC.